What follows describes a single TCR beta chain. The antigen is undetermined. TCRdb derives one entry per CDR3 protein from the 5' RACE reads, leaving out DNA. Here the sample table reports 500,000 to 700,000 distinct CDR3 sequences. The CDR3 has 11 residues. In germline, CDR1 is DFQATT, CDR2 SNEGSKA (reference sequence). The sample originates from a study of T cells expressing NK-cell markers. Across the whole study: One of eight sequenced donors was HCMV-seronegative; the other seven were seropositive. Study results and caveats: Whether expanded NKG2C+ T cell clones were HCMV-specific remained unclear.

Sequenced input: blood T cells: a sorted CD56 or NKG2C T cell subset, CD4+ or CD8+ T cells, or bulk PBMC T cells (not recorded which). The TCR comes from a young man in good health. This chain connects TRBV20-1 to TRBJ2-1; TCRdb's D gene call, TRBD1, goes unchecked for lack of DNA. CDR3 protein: CSANPGQQQFF.